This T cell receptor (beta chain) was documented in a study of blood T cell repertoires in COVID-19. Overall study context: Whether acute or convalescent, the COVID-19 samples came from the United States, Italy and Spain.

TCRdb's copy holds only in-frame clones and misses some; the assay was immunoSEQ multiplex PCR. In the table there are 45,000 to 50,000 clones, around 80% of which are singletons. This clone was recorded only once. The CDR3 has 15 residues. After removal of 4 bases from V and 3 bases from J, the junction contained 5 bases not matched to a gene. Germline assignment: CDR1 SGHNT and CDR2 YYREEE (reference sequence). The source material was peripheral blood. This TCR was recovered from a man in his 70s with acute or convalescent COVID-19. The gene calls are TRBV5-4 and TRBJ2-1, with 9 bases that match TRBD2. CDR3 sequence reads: CASSVGLALYNEQFF. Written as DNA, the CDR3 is TGTGCCAGCAGCGTAGGACTAGCGCTCTACAATGAGCAGTTCTTC.